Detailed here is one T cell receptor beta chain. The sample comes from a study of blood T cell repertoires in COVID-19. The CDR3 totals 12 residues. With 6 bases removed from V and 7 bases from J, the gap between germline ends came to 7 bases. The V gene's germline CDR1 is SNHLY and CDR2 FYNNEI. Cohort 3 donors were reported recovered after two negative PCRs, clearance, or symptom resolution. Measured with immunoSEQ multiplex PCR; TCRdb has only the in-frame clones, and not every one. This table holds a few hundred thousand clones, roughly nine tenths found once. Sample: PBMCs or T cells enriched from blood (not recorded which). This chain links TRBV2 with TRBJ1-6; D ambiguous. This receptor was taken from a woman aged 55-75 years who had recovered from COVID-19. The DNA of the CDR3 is TGTGCCAGCAGCTATACCAATTCACCCCTCCACTTT. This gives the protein CASSYTNSPLHF.